The clone carrying this T cell receptor beta chain was found a few times. The CDR3 is made up of 17 amino acids. With 5 bases clipped from V and 0 bases from J, the junction kept 9 bases outside the gene matches. These data are taken from a study of T cells in Graves' hyperthyroidism and ophthalmopathy. TCR beta CDR3 sequences were amplified from RNA transcripts. Primed by the HTBI set, a first-round RT-PCR was run on the TCR CDR3. MiXCR was run by TCRdb on the multiplex PCR reads, yielding one entry per CDR3 protein. The sample shows hundreds of thousands of distinct CDR3 sequences, about two fifths of them seen only once.

The sample comprised blood. This receptor was taken from a man aged 18 to 29 with Graves' hyperthyroidism. The chain uses TRBV12-3 or TRBV12-4 and TRBJ1-5; 8 bases are a match to TRBD1. CDR3 sequence: CASSPLDRAISNQPQHF. The CDR3 DNA is TGTGCCAGCAGTCCCCTGGACAGGGCCATTAGCAATCAGCCCCAGCATTTT.